The sequence of this TCR beta chain was determined in a study of blood T cell repertoires in COVID-19. At the level of the study: Acute and convalescent COVID-19 specimens originated in the United States, Italy and Spain.

This clone was seen only a few times. Original analysis: Amplification from reference gene primers served as the basis for estimated nucleated cell counts. The repertoire was sequenced with immunoSEQ multiplex PCR; TCRdb's copy has only in-frame clones and lacks some. D and trimming come from the DNA, and the V and J calls and clone size come from that table. In the table there are 89,000 or so clones, about 89% of which are singletons. The CDR3 spans 15 residues. The V gene's germline CDR1 is LGHNA and CDR2 YNFKEQ. V was pared by 0 bases and J by 2 bases, with 10 bases between. J is TRBJ1-2 and V is TRBV4-2; D gene uncertain. Sequenced: peripheral blood. The receptor comes from a man in his forties or fifties with COVID-19, enrolled during active disease. The CDR3 nucleotides read TGTGCCAGCAGCCAAGATATCGACACGAACTATGGCTACACCTTC. It translates to CASSQDIDTNYGYTF.